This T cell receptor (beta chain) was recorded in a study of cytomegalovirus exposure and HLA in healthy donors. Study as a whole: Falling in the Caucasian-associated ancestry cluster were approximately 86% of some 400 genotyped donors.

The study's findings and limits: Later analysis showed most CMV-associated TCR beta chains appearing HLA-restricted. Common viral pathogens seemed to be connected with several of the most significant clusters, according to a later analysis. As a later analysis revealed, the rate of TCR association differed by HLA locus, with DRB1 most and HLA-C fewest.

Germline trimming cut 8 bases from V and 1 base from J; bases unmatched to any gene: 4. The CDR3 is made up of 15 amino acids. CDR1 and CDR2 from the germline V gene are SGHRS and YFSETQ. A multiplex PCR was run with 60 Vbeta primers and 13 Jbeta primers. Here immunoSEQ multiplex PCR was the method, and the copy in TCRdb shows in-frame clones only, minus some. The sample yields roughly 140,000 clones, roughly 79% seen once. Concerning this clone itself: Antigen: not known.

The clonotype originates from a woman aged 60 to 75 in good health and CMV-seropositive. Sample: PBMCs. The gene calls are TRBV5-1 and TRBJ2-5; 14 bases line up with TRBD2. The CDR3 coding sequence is TGCGCCAGTAAGGGACTAGCGGGAGTCCAAGAGACCCAGTACTTC. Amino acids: CASKGLAGVQETQYF.